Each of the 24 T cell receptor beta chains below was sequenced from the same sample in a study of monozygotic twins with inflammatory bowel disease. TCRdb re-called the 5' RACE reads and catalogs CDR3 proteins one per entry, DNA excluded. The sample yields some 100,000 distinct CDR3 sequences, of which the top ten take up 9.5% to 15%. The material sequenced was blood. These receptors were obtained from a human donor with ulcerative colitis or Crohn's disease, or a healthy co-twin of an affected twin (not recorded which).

This CDR3 is CASSIGLADAYEQYF. This sequence joins TRBV9 and TRBJ2-7; TCRdb picks TRBD2, but there is no DNA to check that call. The CDR3 loop spans 15 amino acids. CDR1 and CDR2 (germline): SGDLS, YYNGEE.

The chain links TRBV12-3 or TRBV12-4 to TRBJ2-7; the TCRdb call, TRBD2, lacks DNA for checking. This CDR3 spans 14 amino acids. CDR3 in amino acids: CASSLSSGSNEQYF.

This chain's CDR3 is CASSLVSGTETDTQYF. The chain recombines TRBV11-2 with TRBJ2-3; TCRdb proposes TRBD1, but this gene call is untestable without DNA. The V gene's germline CDR1 is SGHAT and CDR2 FQNNGV. The CDR3 covers 16 residues.

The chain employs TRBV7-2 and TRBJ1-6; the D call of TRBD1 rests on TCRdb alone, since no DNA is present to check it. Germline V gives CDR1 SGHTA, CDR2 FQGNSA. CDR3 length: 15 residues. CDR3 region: CASSPRTGRNSPLHF.

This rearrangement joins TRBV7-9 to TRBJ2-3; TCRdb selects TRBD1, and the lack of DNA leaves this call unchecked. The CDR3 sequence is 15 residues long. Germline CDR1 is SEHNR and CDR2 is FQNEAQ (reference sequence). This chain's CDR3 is CASSLGAATVDTQYF.

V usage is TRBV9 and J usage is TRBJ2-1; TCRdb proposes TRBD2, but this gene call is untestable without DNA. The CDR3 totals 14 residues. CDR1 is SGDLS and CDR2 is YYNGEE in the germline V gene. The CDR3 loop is CASSIERGAGEQFF.

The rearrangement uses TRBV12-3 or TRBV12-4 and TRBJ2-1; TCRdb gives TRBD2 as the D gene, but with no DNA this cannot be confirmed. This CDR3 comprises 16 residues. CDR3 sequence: CASSLLGGGRNDEQFF.

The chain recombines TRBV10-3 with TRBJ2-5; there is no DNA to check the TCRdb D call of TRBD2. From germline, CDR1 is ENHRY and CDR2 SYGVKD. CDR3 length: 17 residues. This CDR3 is CAISDEFSGTKKETQYF.

The CDR3 loop reads CASSLAGGNEQFF. The chain is built from TRBV28 and TRBJ2-1; TCRdb's D call of TRBD1 is untestable without DNA. Germline CDR1 reads MDHEN; CDR2 reads SYDVKM. The CDR3 is 13 amino acids.

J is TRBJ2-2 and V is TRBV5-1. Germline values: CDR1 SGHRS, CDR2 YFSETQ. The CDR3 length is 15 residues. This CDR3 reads CASSLYSSSGGELFF. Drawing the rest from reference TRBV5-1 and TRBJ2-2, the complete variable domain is KAGVTQTPRYLIKTRGQQVTLSCSPISGHRSVSWYQQTPGQGLQFLFEYFSETQRNKGNFPGRFSGRQFSNSRSEMNVSTLELGDSALYLCASSLYSSSGGELFFGEGSRLTVL.

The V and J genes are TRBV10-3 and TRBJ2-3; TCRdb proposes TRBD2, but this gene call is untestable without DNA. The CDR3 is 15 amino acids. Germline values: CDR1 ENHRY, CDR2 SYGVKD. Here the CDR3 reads CAISGLAGITDTQYF.

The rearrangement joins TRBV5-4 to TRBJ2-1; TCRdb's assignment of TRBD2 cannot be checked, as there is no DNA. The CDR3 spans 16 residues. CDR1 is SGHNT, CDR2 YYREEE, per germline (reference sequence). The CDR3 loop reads CASSGSSGPPYNEQFF.

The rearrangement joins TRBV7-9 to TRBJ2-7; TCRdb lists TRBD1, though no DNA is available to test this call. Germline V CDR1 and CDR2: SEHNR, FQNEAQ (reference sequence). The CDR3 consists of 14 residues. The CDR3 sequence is CASSQVGQGHEQYF.

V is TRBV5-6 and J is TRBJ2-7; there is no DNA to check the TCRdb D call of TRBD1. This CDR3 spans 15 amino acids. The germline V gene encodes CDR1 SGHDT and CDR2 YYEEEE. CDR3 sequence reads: CASSSQGIITYEQYF.

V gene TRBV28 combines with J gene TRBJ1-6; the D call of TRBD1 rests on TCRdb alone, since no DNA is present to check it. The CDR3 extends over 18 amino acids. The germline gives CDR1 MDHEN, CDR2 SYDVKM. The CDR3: CASSSPKSTRTYNSPLHF.

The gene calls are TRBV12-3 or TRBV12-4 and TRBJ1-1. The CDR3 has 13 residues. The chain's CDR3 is CASSLGVNTEAFF.

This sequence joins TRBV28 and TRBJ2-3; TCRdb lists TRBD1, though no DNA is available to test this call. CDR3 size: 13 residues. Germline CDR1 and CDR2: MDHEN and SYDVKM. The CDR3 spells CAPLESGGDTQYF.

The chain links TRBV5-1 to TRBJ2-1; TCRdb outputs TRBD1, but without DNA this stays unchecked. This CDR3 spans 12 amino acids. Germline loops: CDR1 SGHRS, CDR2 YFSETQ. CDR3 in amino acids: CASSFEQEAQFF. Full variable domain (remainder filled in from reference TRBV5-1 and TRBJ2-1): KAGVTQTPRYLIKTRGQQVTLSCSPISGHRSVSWYQQTPGQGLQFLFEYFSETQRNKGNFPGRFSGRQFSNSRSEMNVSTLELGDSALYLCASSFEQEAQFFGPGTRLTVL.

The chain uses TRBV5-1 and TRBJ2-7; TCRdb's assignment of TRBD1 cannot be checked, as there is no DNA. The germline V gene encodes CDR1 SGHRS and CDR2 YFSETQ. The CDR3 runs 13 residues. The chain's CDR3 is CASSFRESYEQYF.

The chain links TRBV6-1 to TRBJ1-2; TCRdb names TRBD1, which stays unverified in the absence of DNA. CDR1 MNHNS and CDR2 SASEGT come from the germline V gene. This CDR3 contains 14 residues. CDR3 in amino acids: CASGGTGEGVDYTF.

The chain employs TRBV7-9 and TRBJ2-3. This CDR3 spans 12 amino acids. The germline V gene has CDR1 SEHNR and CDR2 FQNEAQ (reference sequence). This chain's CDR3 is CASSPHTDTQYF. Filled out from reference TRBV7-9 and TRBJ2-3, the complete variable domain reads DTGVSQNPRHKITKRGQNVTFRCDPISEHNRLYWYRQTLGQGPEFLTYFQNEAQLEKSRLLSDRFSAERPKGSFSTLEIQRTEQGDSAMYLCASSPHTDTQYFGPGTRLTVL.

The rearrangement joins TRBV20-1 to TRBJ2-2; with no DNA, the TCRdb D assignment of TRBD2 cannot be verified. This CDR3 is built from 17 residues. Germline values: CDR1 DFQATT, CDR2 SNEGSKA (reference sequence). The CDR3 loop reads CSARPEVAGVNTGELFF.

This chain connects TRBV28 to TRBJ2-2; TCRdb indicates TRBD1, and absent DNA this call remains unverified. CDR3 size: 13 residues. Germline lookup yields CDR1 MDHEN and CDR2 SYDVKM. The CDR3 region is CASIGTGSGELFF.

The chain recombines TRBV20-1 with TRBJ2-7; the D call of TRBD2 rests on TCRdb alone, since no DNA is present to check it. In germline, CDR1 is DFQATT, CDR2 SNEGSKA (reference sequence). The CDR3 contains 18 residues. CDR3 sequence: CSARAPGTSGGDSYEQYF.